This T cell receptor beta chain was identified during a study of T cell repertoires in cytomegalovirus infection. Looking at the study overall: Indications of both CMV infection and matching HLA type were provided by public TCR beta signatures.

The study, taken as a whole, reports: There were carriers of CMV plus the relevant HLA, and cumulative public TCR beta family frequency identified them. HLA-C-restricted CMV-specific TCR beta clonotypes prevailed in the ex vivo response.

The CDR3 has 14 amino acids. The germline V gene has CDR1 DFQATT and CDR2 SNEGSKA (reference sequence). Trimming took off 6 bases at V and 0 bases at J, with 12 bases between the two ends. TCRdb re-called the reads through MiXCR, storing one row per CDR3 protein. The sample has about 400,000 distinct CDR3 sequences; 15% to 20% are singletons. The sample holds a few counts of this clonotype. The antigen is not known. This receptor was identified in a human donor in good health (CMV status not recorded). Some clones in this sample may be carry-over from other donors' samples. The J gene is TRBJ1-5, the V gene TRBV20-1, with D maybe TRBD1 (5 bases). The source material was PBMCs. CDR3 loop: CSASRGFSNQPQHF. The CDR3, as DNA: TGCAGTGCAAGTAGGGGATTTAGCAATCAGCCCCAGCATTTT.